This entry lists 20 T cell receptor beta chains sequenced from one sample in a study of OX40 agonist ivuxolimab in advanced cancers. The library was produced with the immunoSEQ multiplex PCR assay. Here the immuneACCESS table is served through TCRdb, limited to in-frame sequences with V and J called. Missing clones are a known gap in these copies; in checked studies unresolved V genes cover under half, and the rest lacks a known reason. This sample holds about 45,000 clones; just under 95% were observed only once. Of the sample, 8% to 13% is held by the ten largest clones. The material sequenced was CD4+ or CD8+ T cells sorted from blood, taken in a trial of the OX40 agonist ivuxolimab. Receptors originate from an adult with an advanced solid tumor such as melanoma, head and neck, liver or kidney cancer.

The gene calls are TRBV7-9 and TRBJ1-5; D is unresolved. V lost 5 bases to trimming and J lost 6 bases, with 14 bases between them. Germline assignment: CDR1 SEHNR and CDR2 FQNEAQ (reference sequence). This CDR3 has 14 residues. Here the CDR3 DNA reads TGTGCCAGCAGCGACCGGGAGAGAGGTCAGCCCCAGCATTTT. This translates into CASSDRERGQPQHF.

This clone was seen a single time. The chain combines TRBV7-2 with TRBJ2-1, with 14 bases fitting TRBD2. Losses at the gene ends were 4 bases for V and 9 bases for J; bases not matched to a gene: 5. CDR3 length equals 15 residues. Germline lookup yields CDR1 SGHTA and CDR2 FQGNSA. CDR3 sequence: CASSYGTSGSAEQFF. In DNA form, the CDR3 reads TGTGCCAGCAGCTACGGGACTAGCGGGAGTGCTGAGCAGTTCTTC.

This chain connects TRBV2 to TRBJ2-5; D call uncertain. The end of the DNA aligns better with TRBJ2-7, so the J call may be wrong. Germline CDR1 is SNHLY and CDR2 is FYNNEI. This CDR3 has 15 amino acids. DNA for the CDR3: TGTGCCAGCATGGTAAGGGCGGTAGCCCCCTACGAGCAGTACTTC. This sequence encodes CASMVRAVAPYEQYF.

The chain employs TRBV27 and TRBJ2-7; D is ambiguous. Germline-derived CDR1 and CDR2 are MNHEY and SMNVEV (reference sequence). This CDR3 contains 14 residues. Trimming removed 5 bases from V and 4 bases from J, with 15 bases in between. The CDR3: CASSNTYGPYEQYF. The CDR3 nucleotides read TGTGCCAGCAGTAACACGTACGGACCTTACGAGCAGTACTTC.

The V call is TRBV13, the J call TRBJ1-1; D unresolved. This CDR3 comprises 13 residues. Germline V gene lookup returns CDR1 PRHDT and CDR2 FYEKMQ (reference sequence). Trimming shortened V by 1 base and J by 6 bases, and 9 bases separated the two germline ends. The CDR3 DNA reads as TGTGCCAGCAGCTTAGATAGGGAGGCTGAAGCTTTCTTT. Translated: CASSLDREAEAFF.

V is TRBV27 and J is TRBJ2-7; D not certain. Germline assignment: CDR1 MNHEY and CDR2 SMNVEV (reference sequence). Deletions cut 2 bases from V and 4 bases from J, with 9 bases between. The CDR3 extends over 13 amino acids. The CDR3 region is CASSLGQPYEQYF. The CDR3 DNA reads as TGTGCCAGCAGTTTAGGGCAGCCATACGAGCAGTACTTC.

This chain connects TRBV19 to TRBJ2-1; the match to TRBD2 covers 10 bases. The CDR3 contains 13 residues. The V gene's germline CDR1 is LNHDA and CDR2 SQIVND (reference sequence). Trimming removed 3 bases from V and 7 bases from J; junction bases left unmatched: 0. The CDR3 region is CASSMTSGNEQFF. The CDR3 coding sequence is TGTGCCAGTAGTATGACTAGCGGGAATGAGCAGTTCTTC.

The V and J genes are TRBV7-6 and TRBJ2-6; the match to TRBD1 covers 7 bases. V lost 4 bases to trimming and J lost 2 bases; unmatched junction nucleotides: 11. The CDR3 spans 18 residues. Germline V gives CDR1 SGHVS, CDR2 FNYEAQ. The CDR3 loop is CASSWETGIPTGANVLTF. CDR3 nucleotide sequence: TGTGCCAGCAGCTGGGAGACAGGGATCCCGACTGGGGCCAACGTCCTGACTTTC.

V and J are TRBV2 and TRBJ1-3, with D possibly matching TRBD1 (6 bases). V lost 3 bases and J 2 bases, leaving 17 bases between the germline ends. Germline CDR1 SNHLY, CDR2 FYNNEI. The CDR3 extends over 17 amino acids. DNA of the CDR3: TGTGCCAGCAGTGATTGGGTGAGGGGGGAAACTGGAAACACCATATATTTT. Translating gives CASSDWVRGETGNTIYF.

This sequence joins TRBV7-2 and TRBJ2-1; 7 bases line up with TRBD1. The CDR3 runs 18 residues. CDR1 is SGHTA, CDR2 FQGNSA, per germline. V shed 2 bases and J 0 bases; nucleotides not matched to a gene: 10. The CDR3 DNA is TGTGCCAGCAGCTTATTTTTCTACAGGGGTAGCTCCTACAATGAGCAGTTCTTC. Translated: CASSLFFYRGSSYNEQFF.

The rearrangement links TRBV7-9 to TRBJ2-1; 14 nucleotides align to TRBD2. V lost 5 bases to trimming and J lost 9 bases; unmatched junction nucleotides: 9. The length of the CDR3 is 16 residues. Germline CDR1 SEHNR, CDR2 FQNEAQ (reference sequence). CDR3 coding DNA: TGTGCCAGCAGCCTTGGACTAGCGGGAGGTCGAAGTGAGCAGTTCTTC. Translated: CASSLGLAGGRSEQFF.

The chain has TRBV6-1 and TRBJ1-5, with D tentatively TRBD1 (5 bases). Germline CDR1 reads MNHNS; CDR2 reads SASEGT. This CDR3 comprises 14 residues. Trimming took off 2 bases at V and 4 bases at J, with 9 bases between the two ends. The CDR3 reads CASSENGANQPQHF. The CDR3 nucleotides read TGTGCCAGCAGTGAAAACGGGGCAAATCAGCCCCAGCATTTT.

CDR3 DNA: TGTGCCAGCAGTTGGTGGGGGACCTACAATGAGCAGTTCTTC. It encodes CASSWWGTYNEQFF. The rearrangement joins TRBV28 to TRBJ2-1; D might be TRBD1 or TRBD2, each matching 5 bases. V lost 4 bases to trimming and J lost 2 bases, with 9 bases between them. The CDR3 length is 14 residues. CDR1 is MDHEN, CDR2 SYDVKM, per germline.

This sequence joins TRBV7-9 and TRBJ1-2; D not certain. The V end was cut by 6 bases, the J end by 4 bases, with 6 bases between. This CDR3 region has 11 residues. The germline CDR1 and CDR2 sequences are SEHNR and FQNEAQ (reference sequence). The CDR3 sequence is CASSWAYGYTF. In DNA form, the CDR3 reads TGTGCCAGCAGTTGGGCCTATGGCTACACCTTC.

Comment on this clone: This specimen includes other DNA sequences encoding the same CDR3. The chain recombines TRBV7-7 with TRBJ2-7, with TRBD2 as a possible D gene (6 bases). This CDR3 spans 15 amino acids. The germline CDR1 and CDR2 sequences are SSHAT and FNYEAQ (reference sequence). This CDR3 reads CAQTQVAGPTYEQYF. In nucleotides, the CDR3 is TGTGCTCAAACCCAGGTGGCGGGGCCCACCTACGAGCAGTACTTC.

The genes are TRBV9 and TRBJ2-5, with D perhaps matching TRBD1 (6 bases). The germline V and J ends were trimmed by 6 bases and 1 base, with 16 bases remaining between them. Germline-derived CDR1 and CDR2 are SGDLS and YYNGEE. This CDR3 contains 15 residues. The CDR3 sequence: CASTKGGFFQETQYF. The CDR3 nucleotides are TGTGCCAGCACGAAAGGGGGATTTTTCCAAGAGACCCAGTACTTC.

The V gene is TRBV9, the J gene TRBJ2-7, with a possible D match to TRBD1 (6 bases). V was pared by 0 bases and J by 5 bases, with 15 bases between. The CDR3 is 15 amino acids. Germline V CDR1 and CDR2: SGDLS, YYNGEE. The CDR3 sequence is CASSVGGDKFNEQYF. The CDR3, as DNA: TGTGCCAGCAGCGTAGGTGGGGACAAATTTAACGAGCAGTACTTC.

V usage is TRBV7-9 and J usage is TRBJ1-1; 8 positions match TRBD1. CDR3 length: 16 amino acids. Germline trimming cut 2 bases from V and 1 base from J; bases unmatched to any gene: 6. The germline V gene encodes CDR1 SEHNR and CDR2 FQNEAQ (reference sequence). The CDR3 coding sequence is TGTGCCAGCAGCTTAAGGGGGACAGGAGGGAACACTGAAGCTTTCTTT. Protein sequence: CASSLRGTGGNTEAFF.

The chain uses TRBV7-9 and TRBJ2-3; 13 nucleotides align to TRBD2. This CDR3 region has 18 residues. V lost 1 base, J lost 6 bases, and 10 bases stayed unmatched. The germline V gene encodes CDR1 SEHNR and CDR2 FQNEAQ (reference sequence). CDR3 bases: TGTGCCAGCAGCTTAGTGGGGTCGACTAGCGGGGGGCCCGATACGCAGTATTTT. As protein: CASSLVGSTSGGPDTQYF.

V and J are TRBV7-9 and TRBJ2-7, with TRBD2 identical over 10 bases. The germline V gene has CDR1 SEHNR and CDR2 FQNEAQ (reference sequence). The trim removed 5 bases at V and 5 bases at J, leaving 12 bases unmatched. CDR3 length: 16 amino acids. The CDR3 region has the DNA TGTGCCAGCAGCCCAAACGGGGGACTAGCGATCGACGAGCAGTACTTC. This encodes CASSPNGGLAIDEQYF. Looking up the rest from reference TRBV7-9 and TRBJ2-7 gives the full variable domain: DTGVSQNPRHKITKRGQNVTFRCDPISEHNRLYWYRQTLGQGPEFLTYFQNEAQLEKSRLLSDRFSAERPKGSFSTLEIQRTEQGDSAMYLCASSPNGGLAIDEQYFGPGTRLTVT.